These T cell receptor beta chains were read from a single sample in a study of shared clonotypes between healthy human individuals. Measured with immunoSEQ multiplex PCR; TCRdb has only the in-frame clones, and not every one. The repertoire holds about 470,000 clones, with 70% to 80% as singletons. The sample taken for sequencing was PBMCs. Receptors originate from a woman in her thirties or forties in good health. Some clones in this sample may be carry-over from other donors' samples. CDR3s include the opening cysteine and the closing phenylalanine or tryptophan. D genes are given only for firm matches. The size of a clone is reported for some rows only, either as once, few or many, or as a class for expanded clones.

abundance	j_gene	v_gene	d_gene	CDR3nt	CDR3aa
-	TRBJ2-2	TRBV6-1	-	TGTGCCAGCAGTGAAAGGGAACACCGCAACACCGGGGAGCTGTTTTTT	CASSEREHRNTGELFF
-	TRBJ2-2	TRBV2	-	TGTGCCCAGCAAGGGACAACGAACACCGGGGAGCTGTTTTTT	CAQQGTTNTGELFF
-	TRBJ2-6	TRBV6-1	-	TGTGCCAGCAGTGAAGCGAGGGGTTCTGGGGCCAACGTCCTGACTTTC	CASSEARGSGANVLTF
few	TRBJ1-5	TRBV28	TRBD1	TGTGCCAGCACCCCGACAGGGCGGGTGGGTCAGCCCCAGCATTTT	CASTPTGRVGQPQHF
-	TRBJ2-7	TRBV7-9	TRBD1	TGTGCCACGCAGCAAATACAGGGGGCGCGCTACGAGCAGTACTTC	CATQQIQGARYEQYF
-	TRBJ2-3	TRBV11-2	-	TGTGCCAGCCGGCTAGGGGGGACATACACAGATACGCAGTATTTT	CASRLGGTYTDTQYF
-	TRBJ2-1	TRBV6-1	TRBD2	TGTGCCGTCCGGACTAGCGGGGAGAATGAGCAGTTCTTC	CAVRTSGENEQFF
-	TRBJ1-4	TRBV19	-	TGTGCCAGTAGCTCCGGGCCTAATAATGAAAAACTGTTTTTT	CASSSGPNNEKLFF
-	TRBJ1-5	TRBV30	TRBD1	TGTGCCTGGAGTGCCGACAGAGGGGGCCAGCCCCAGCATTTT	CAWSADRGGQPQHF
-	TRBJ2-3	TRBV4-2	TRBD2	TGTGCCAGCAGCCAGTCTAGCGGGTCTAGCACAGATACGCAGTATTTT	CASSQSSGSSTDTQYF
-	TRBJ2-1	TRBV4-2	-	TGTGCCAGCAGCCAAGCGCCGGAAGGTGAGCAGTTCTTC	CASSQAPEGEQFF
-	TRBJ2-2	TRBV23-1	TRBD1	TGCGCCAGCAGTCAATCGGGACAGGGCTACACCGGGGAGCTGTTTTTT	CASSQSGQGYTGELFF
-	TRBJ2-5	TRBV5-6	TRBD1	TGTGCCAGCAGCCGTGCCCGGGACAGGGGGGTTGAGACCCAGTACTTC	CASSRARDRGVETQYF
-	TRBJ2-3	TRBV5-1	TRBD2	TGCGCCAGCAGCGCCCTAGCGGTGAGCACAGATACGCAGTATTTT	CASSALAVSTDTQYF
-	TRBJ1-4	TRBV28	-	TGTGCCAGCGGGAGCAGACTTGGAACTAATGAAAAACTGTTTTTT	CASGSRLGTNEKLFF
medium-sized	TRBJ2-1	TRBV4-2	-	TGTGCCAGCAGCCAAGATCAAGGGGGGCACAATGAGCAGTTCTTC	CASSQDQGGHNEQFF
-	TRBJ2-1	TRBV6-4	TRBD2	TGTGCCAGCAGTCCCGGGACTAGCGCCTATGGGCAGTTCTTC	CASSPGTSAYGQFF
-	TRBJ2-1	TRBV18	-	TGTGCCAGCTCACCCCTTGGTCAGGAGCGGTTCTTC	CASSPLGQERFF
once	TRBJ1-1	TRBV6-4	-	TGTGCCAGCAGTGACTGGGGGGAAGAGGTCACGAACACTGAAGCTTTCTTT	CASSDWGEEVTNTEAFF
once	TRBJ2-3	TRBV5-1	-	TGCGCCAGCAGCTTGCAGGGGTCAGTCGATACGCAGTATTTT	CASSLQGSVDTQYF
-	TRBJ2-1	TRBV6-4	TRBD1	TGTGCCACCGGACAGGGGGACAATGAGCAGTTCTTC	CATGQGDNEQFF
-	TRBJ2-1	TRBV6-5	TRBD1	TGTGCCAGCTGGGACAGGAACAATGAGCAGTTCTTC	CASWDRNNEQFF
-	TRBJ1-1	TRBV28	-	TGTGCCAGCAGTTTGGGAGTGAACACTGAAGCTTTCTTT	CASSLGVNTEAFF
once	TRBJ1-1	TRBV9	-	TGTGCCAGCAGCCCCCCCCGACAGTTGAACACTGAAGCTTTCTTT	CASSPPRQLNTEAFF
-	TRBJ2-2	TRBV6-6	-	TGTGCCAGCAGAGTGCAGGGGATCCCGAACACCGGGGAGCTGTTTTTT	CASRVQGIPNTGELFF
once	TRBJ2-2	TRBV5-1	-	TGCGCCAGCAGCTTGGTGGACACCGGGGAGCTGTTTTTT	CASSLVDTGELFF
-	TRBJ2-7	TRBV11-2	-	TGTGCCAGCAGCTTAGATCTGGGCAGGGTGGGCGAGCAGTACTTC	CASSLDLGRVGEQYF
-	TRBJ2-7	TRBV4-3	-	TGCGCCAGCAGCCAAGATCCCCTAGCCCGCTACGAGCAGTACTTC	CASSQDPLARYEQYF
-	TRBJ1-4	TRBV28	TRBD1	TGTGCCAGCAGTTCCCCGACGGGACAGGGAACTAATGAAAAACTGTTTTTT	CASSSPTGQGTNEKLFF
-	TRBJ1-1	TRBV19	-	TGTGCCAGTAGTATAAATGGCCCGGTCACTGAAGCTTTCTTT	CASSINGPVTEAFF
-	TRBJ2-5	TRBV5-1	-	TGCGCCAGCAGCTTGGTCCCAGGAACCTTGGAGACCCAGTACTTC	CASSLVPGTLETQYF
-	TRBJ2-3	TRBV28	TRBD2	TGTGCCAGCAGTTTTCCGGGAGGGCCAGGTGATACGCAGTATTTT	CASSFPGGPGDTQYF
-	TRBJ1-2	TRBV9	TRBD1	TGTGCCAGCAGCGTAGCCCGGGACAGGGGAGGCTATGGCTACACCTTC	CASSVARDRGGYGYTF